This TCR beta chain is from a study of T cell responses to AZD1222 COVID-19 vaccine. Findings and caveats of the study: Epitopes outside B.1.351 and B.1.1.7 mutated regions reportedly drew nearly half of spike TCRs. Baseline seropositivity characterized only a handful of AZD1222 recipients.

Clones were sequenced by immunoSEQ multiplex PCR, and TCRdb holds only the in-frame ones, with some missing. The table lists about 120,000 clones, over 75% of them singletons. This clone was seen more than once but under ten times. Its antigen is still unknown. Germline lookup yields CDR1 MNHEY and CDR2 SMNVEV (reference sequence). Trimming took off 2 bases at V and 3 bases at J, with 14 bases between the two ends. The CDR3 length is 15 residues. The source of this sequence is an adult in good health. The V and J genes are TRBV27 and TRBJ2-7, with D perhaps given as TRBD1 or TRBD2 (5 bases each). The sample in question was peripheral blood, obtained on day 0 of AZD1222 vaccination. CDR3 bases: TGTGCCAGCAGTTTAGCTGGGACGGATGGCTACGAGCAGTACTTC. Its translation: CASSLAGTDGYEQYF.